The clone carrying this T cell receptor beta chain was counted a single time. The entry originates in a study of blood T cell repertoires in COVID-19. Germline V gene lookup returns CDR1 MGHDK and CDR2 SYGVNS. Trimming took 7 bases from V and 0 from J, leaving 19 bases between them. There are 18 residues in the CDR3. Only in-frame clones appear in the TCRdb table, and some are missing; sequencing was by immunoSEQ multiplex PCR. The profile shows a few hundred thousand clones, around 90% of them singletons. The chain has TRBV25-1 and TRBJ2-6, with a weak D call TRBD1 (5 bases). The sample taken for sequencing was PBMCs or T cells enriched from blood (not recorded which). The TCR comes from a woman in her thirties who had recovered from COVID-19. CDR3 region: CASTPRTGTGSGANVLTF. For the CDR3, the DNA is TGTGCCAGCACCCCACGCACAGGAACTGGCTCTGGGGCCAACGTCCTGACTTTC.